A single sample is the source of the 14 T cell receptor beta chains below, sequenced in a study of shared clonotypes between healthy human individuals. Libraries were prepared by immunoSEQ multiplex PCR; TCRdb keeps only in-frame clonotypes and omits some of them. Among millions of clones listed, 85% to 95% were seen once. Specimen: naive CD4+ T cells from PBMCs. The subset here: CD45RA+ positively selected. The receptors were sampled from a man between 18 and 35 years old in good health. Some clones in this sample may be carry-over from other donors' samples.

The chain carries TRBV6-4 and TRBJ1-2; 9 bases match TRBD1. Germline loops: CDR1 MRHNA, CDR2 SNTAGT. After removal of 5 bases from V and 7 bases from J, the junction contained 5 bases not matched to a gene. The CDR3 consists of 13 residues. The CDR3 here is CASSFTGGRGYTF. CDR3 coding DNA: TGTGCCAGCAGTTTTACAGGGGGCCGTGGCTACACCTTC.

The chain uses TRBV29-1 and TRBJ2-7; D possibly uses TRBD1 or TRBD2 (5 bases each). The CDR3 is 11 residues long. V lost 6 bases to trimming and J lost 3 bases, with 9 bases between them. CDR1 is SQVTM and CDR2 is ANQGSEA in the germline V gene. The CDR3 here is CSVGEFYEQYF. CDR3 DNA sequence: TGCAGCGTAGGGGAGTTCTACGAGCAGTACTTC.

Comment on this clone: This sample includes further DNA sequences coding for the same CDR3. CDR3 nucleotides: TGTGCCTGGAGTGTTCGGGGACAGGTGAACACTGAAGCTTTCTTT. Residues: CAWSVRGQVNTEAFF. This chain links TRBV30 with TRBJ1-1; 8 bases are shared with TRBD1. Germline lookup yields CDR1 GTSNPN and CDR2 SVGIG (reference sequence). Trimming cost V 0 bases and J 0 bases; bases outside gene matches: 3. This CDR3 is built from 15 residues. The full variable domain, with the rest looked up from reference TRBV30 and TRBJ1-1, is SQTIHQWPATLVQPVGSPLSLECTVEGTSNPNLYWYRQAAGRGLQLLFYSVGIGQISSEVPQNLSASRPQDRQFILSSKKLLLSDSGFYLCAWSVRGQVNTEAFFGQGTRLTVV.

The genes are TRBV7-6 and TRBJ2-7; possible D gene TRBD1, 5 bases. Germline V CDR1 and CDR2: SGHVS, FNYEAQ. This CDR3 has 14 amino acids. Trimming took 4 bases from V and 2 from J, leaving 12 bases between them. The CDR3: CASSSGPSTYEQYF. The CDR3 DNA reads TGTGCCAGCAGCTCAGGGCCTAGTACCTACGAGCAGTACTTC.

The J gene is TRBJ2-1, the V gene TRBV28, with 16 positions matching TRBD2. This CDR3 spans 18 amino acids. Germline-derived CDR1 and CDR2 are MDHEN and SYDVKM. The V segment lost 4 bases and the J segment 7 bases; nucleotides outside the gene matches: 10. CDR3 sequence reads: CASSSGTSGRAWSNEQFF. The CDR3 DNA sequence: TGTGCCAGCAGTTCCGGGACTAGCGGGAGGGCCTGGTCGAATGAGCAGTTCTTC.

The chain couples TRBV6-4 to TRBJ2-2; 8 bases fit TRBD1. Unmatched junction bases numbered 6, after V lost 5 bases and J lost 4 bases. The CDR3 totals 15 residues. Germline CDR1 reads MRHNA; CDR2 reads SNTAGT. In nucleotides, the CDR3 is TGTGCCAGCAGTACCGGGACAGGTGGCACCGGGGAGCTGTTTTTT. Translation: CASSTGTGGTGELFF.

For the CDR3, the DNA is TGCAGCGCCCCTCTCTTGGGGGATGGCTACACCTTC. This sequence encodes CSAPLLGDGYTF. V and J are TRBV29-1 and TRBJ1-2, with D perhaps matching TRBD1 (5 bases). Germline assignment: CDR1 SQVTM and CDR2 ANQGSEA. V was shortened by 7 bases and J by 6 bases, with 15 bases between the two germline ends. The CDR3 is 12 amino acids. The variable domain in full, completed from reference TRBV29-1 and TRBJ1-2, reads SAVISQKPSRDICQRGTSLTIQCQVDSQVTMMFWYRQQPGQSLTLIATANQGSEATYESGFVIDKFPISRPNLTFSTLTVSNMSPEDSSIYLCSAPLLGDGYTFGSGTRLTVV.

CDR3 nucleotides: TGTGCCAGCAGCACCAGTGTCGGGGAGCTGTTTTTT. Translation gives CASSTSVGELFF. This chain uses TRBV7-9 with TRBJ2-2; D uncertain. Germline CDR1 SEHNR, CDR2 FQNEAQ (reference sequence). V shed 5 bases and J shed 7 bases, with 8 bases lying between them. There are 12 residues in the CDR3.

The gene calls are TRBV6-1 and TRBJ1-4; D is undetermined. Trimming shortened V by 2 bases and J by 10 bases, and 5 bases separated the two germline ends. CDR3 length equals 11 residues. Per germline, CDR1 MNHNS and CDR2 SASEGT. The chain's CDR3 is CASSEIRKLFF. DNA of the CDR3: TGTGCCAGCAGTGAAATACGAAAACTGTTTTTT.

This chain uses TRBV9 with TRBJ2-5, with D hard to call. The CDR3 is made up of 16 amino acids. The germline gives CDR1 SGDLS, CDR2 YYNGEE. The ends were cut back, 3 bases at V and 5 bases at J, with 20 bases in the middle. CDR3 nucleotide sequence: TGTGCCAGCAGCGCCGGCGCAGCCCCTTTAATTGAGACCCAGTACTTC. Translating gives CASSAGAAPLIETQYF. The full variable domain, in which reference TRBV9 and TRBJ2-5 provide the parts outside the CDR3, is DSGVTQTPKHLITATGQRVTLRCSPRSGDLSVYWYQQSLDQGLQFLIQYYNGEERAKGNILERFSAQQFPDLHSELNLSSLELGDSALYFCASSAGAAPLIETQYFGPGTRLLVL.

The chain recombines TRBV5-4 with TRBJ2-3; TRBD1 or TRBD2 may be the D gene (6 bases each). The CDR3 loop spans 15 amino acids. Trimming removed 4 bases from V and 5 bases from J, with 17 bases in between. Germline V lookup: CDR1 SGHNT, CDR2 YYREEE (reference sequence). CDR3 DNA sequence: TGTGCCAGCAGCCGGAGGGGGTTTGGGTTAGATACGCAGTATTTT. The encoded protein is CASSRRGFGLDTQYF.

V and J are TRBV6-6 and TRBJ2-7, with D perhaps being TRBD1 or TRBD2 (5 bases each). Germline lookup yields CDR1 MNHNY and CDR2 SVGAGI (reference sequence). The CDR3 sequence is 16 residues long. With 4 bases removed from V and 6 bases from J, the gap between germline ends came to 22 bases. CDR3 amino acids: CASSSPLSGFGGEQYF. CDR3 coding DNA: TGTGCCAGCAGTTCGCCCCTGTCAGGGTTTGGAGGCGAGCAGTACTTC.

As DNA, the CDR3 is TGTGCCAGCAGCCTGGGACCAGGGATATTGGGGTCTGAAGCTTTCTTT. Its protein is CASSLGPGILGSEAFF. The chain uses TRBV6-6 and TRBJ1-1; perhaps TRBD1 as D (5 bases). Germline-derived CDR1 and CDR2 are MNHNY and SVGAGI (reference sequence). V was trimmed by 6 bases and J by 6 bases, leaving 23 bases between them. CDR3 length: 16 residues.

The gene calls are TRBV7-6 and TRBJ2-3; unclear D gene. This CDR3 has 15 residues. The V gene's germline CDR1 is SGHVS and CDR2 FNYEAQ. With 3 bases removed from V and 1 base from J, the gap between germline ends came to 11 bases. The CDR3 here is CASSLALRGTDTQYF. The CDR3 DNA reads TGTGCCAGCAGCTTGGCACTCCGGGGCACAGATACGCAGTATTTT. Supplemented by reference TRBV7-6 and TRBJ2-3, the full variable domain reads GAGVSQSPRYKVTKRGQDVALRCDPISGHVSLYWYRQALGQGPEFLTYFNYEAQQDKSGLPNDRFSAERPEGSISTLTIQRTEQRDSAMYRCASSLALRGTDTQYFGPGTRLTVL.